Shown below are 18 T cell receptor beta chains from a single sample sequenced in a study of post-analysis software for immune sequencing data (dated by TCRdb to about 2015). General findings and caveats noted by the study authors: Patients showed significantly higher frequencies than controls for five TRBV segments, among them TRBV5-6, TRBV5-1 and TRBV20-1.

Receptor amplification or capture employed PCR. This sample was sequenced with an Illumina HiSeq 2500. To reduce PCR and sequencing biases, unique molecular identifiers were incorporated into the TCR beta cDNA libraries. TCRdb redid the processing of the public reads, applying fastp at Q25 and MiXCR, and retained in-frame beta chains. Every CDR3 protein is listed once, alongside the most common genes and DNA of its rows. A total of hundreds of thousands of distinct CDR3 sequences appear in this sample, 30% to 45% of them only once. The biggest ten clones account for over 10% of the sample. Antigens of these TCRs are unknown. Sequencing input: blood. These receptors were taken from a girl between 10 and 17 years old with multiple sclerosis.

This clonotype was counted a few times. The V call is TRBV25-1, the J call TRBJ2-1; 8 bases match TRBD2. The CDR3 is 14 residues long. Unmatched junction bases numbered 9, after V lost 6 bases and J lost 8 bases. The germline gives CDR1 MGHDK, CDR2 SYGVNS. The CDR3: CASSIPGGPDEQFF. The CDR3 DNA sequence: TGTGCCAGCAGCATCCCGGGGGGGCCGGATGAGCAGTTCTTC. The whole variable domain, remainder taken from reference TRBV25-1 and TRBJ2-1, is EADIYQTPRYLVIGTGKKITLECSQTMGHDKMYWYQQDPGMELHLIHYSYGVNSTEKGDLSSESTVSRIRTEHFPLTLESARPSHTSQYLCASSIPGGPDEQFFGPGTRLTVL.

The chain is built from TRBV29-1 and TRBJ1-2; D perhaps matches TRBD1 (6 bases). The germline V gene encodes CDR1 SQVTM and CDR2 ANQGSEA. The CDR3 has 13 residues. V lost 4 bases, J lost 1 base, and 10 bases lay in between. The CDR3 region is CSVGQEINYGYTF. The CDR3 nucleotides read TGCAGCGTTGGACAGGAGATTAACTATGGCTACACCTTC.

This clonotype was seen more than once but under ten times. The chain recombines TRBV5-6 with TRBJ1-2, with a tentative D call TRBD1 (6 bases). Germline lookup yields CDR1 SGHDT and CDR2 YYEEEE. The V end was cut by 4 bases, the J end by 4 bases, with 14 bases between. CDR3 length: 14 amino acids. The CDR3 DNA sequence: TGTGCCAGCAGCGCCGGACAGTCGCGCTATGGCTACACCTTC. Amino acids: CASSAGQSRYGYTF. Variable domain in full (rest from reference TRBV5-6 and TRBJ1-2): DAGVTQSPTHLIKTRGQQVTLRCSPKSGHDTVSWYQQALGQGPQFIFQYYEEEERQRGNFPDRFSGHQFPNYSSELNVNALLLGDSALYLCASSAGQSRYGYTFGSGTRLTVV.

In this sample, this clonotype turned up a few times. A much larger clone differs by one base, so this may be a read error. This sequence joins TRBV18 and TRBJ2-3; 10 nucleotides agree with TRBD2. This CDR3 region has 16 residues. Germline CDR1 is KGHSH and CDR2 is LQKENI. After removal of 6 bases from V and 6 bases from J, the junction contained 12 bases not matched to a gene. The CDR3 protein is CASSPRGAGGPDTQYF. The CDR3 DNA reads as TGTGCCAGCTCGCCCCGGGGAGCGGGGGGGCCGGATACGCAGTATTTT.

Many counts were recorded for this clonotype. V gene TRBV6-5 combines with J gene TRBJ2-7; D perhaps matches TRBD1 (6 bases). The V end was cut by 2 bases, the J end by 0 bases, with 8 bases between. Germline values: CDR1 MNHEY, CDR2 SVGAGI. This CDR3 is 14 amino acids long. This CDR3 is CASSYQDSSYEQYF. CDR3 coding DNA: TGTGCCAGCAGTTACCAGGACAGCTCCTACGAGCAGTACTTC.

The gene calls are TRBV5-1 and TRBJ2-5, with D perhaps matching TRBD1 (6 bases). Germline CDR1 is SGHRS and CDR2 is YFSETQ. The CDR3 consists of 15 residues. Between the trimmed V and J ends, which lost 2 bases and 1 base, there was a span of 12 bases. The CDR3 sequence is CASSLYQTGQETQYF. In DNA, the CDR3 is TGCGCCAGCAGCTTATACCAGACAGGCCAAGAGACCCAGTACTTC.

This clonotype was picked up one time. The J gene is TRBJ2-4, the V gene TRBV18; 9 nucleotides agree with TRBD1. With the DNA end fitting TRBJ2-7 better, the J assignment may be wrong. The CDR3 length is 13 residues. Germline V CDR1 and CDR2: KGHSH, LQKENI. The CDR3 DNA follows: TGTGCCAGCTCACCGGGGGACAGGGACGAGCAGTACTTC. As protein: CASSPGDRDEQYF.

In regard to this clonotype: Lacking the conserved final phenylalanine or tryptophan, this CDR3 likely reflects a read error. J is TRBJ1-2 and V is TRBV12-3 or TRBV12-4; 7 nucleotides line up with TRBD1. This CDR3 is 15 amino acids long. After removal of 7 bases from V and 6 bases from J, the junction contained 14 bases not matched to a gene. The CDR3 protein is CASTKSQNRGNGYTL. The CDR3 nucleotides are TGTGCCAGCACTAAATCCCAGAACAGGGGCAATGGCTACACCTTA.

This chain's CDR3 is CSVAPGPSYEQYF. As DNA, the CDR3 is TGCAGTGTTGCCCCGGGACCCTCCTACGAGCAGTACTTC. The chain recombines TRBV20-1 with TRBJ2-7; D tentatively reads TRBD1 or TRBD2 (5 bases each). The CDR3 sequence is 13 residues long. V was trimmed by 7 bases and J by 0 bases, leaving 13 bases between them. Germline V lookup: CDR1 DFQATT, CDR2 SNEGSKA (reference sequence).

This clonotype came up many times. The rearrangement links TRBV29-1 to TRBJ1-2; D unclear. Germline CDR1 is SQVTM and CDR2 is ANQGSEA. Between the trimmed V and J ends, which lost 2 bases and 3 bases, there was a span of 16 bases. The CDR3 is 15 amino acids. CDR3 bases: TGCAGCGTTGAACTACCAGCCAGTGGGGACTATGGCTACACCTTC. Protein sequence: CSVELPASGDYGYTF. The whole variable domain, filled in from reference TRBV29-1 and TRBJ1-2, reads SAVISQKPSRDICQRGTSLTIQCQVDSQVTMMFWYRQQPGQSLTLIATANQGSEATYESGFVIDKFPISRPNLTFSTLTVSNMSPEDSSIYLCSVELPASGDYGYTFGSGTRLTVV.

In this sample, this clonotype turned up a few times. J is TRBJ2-3 and V is TRBV7-9, with D hard to call. V was cut by 7 bases and J by 2 bases, with 4 bases left in between. The CDR3 is made up of 11 amino acids. CDR1 is SEHNR, CDR2 FQNEAQ, per germline (reference sequence). The CDR3 loop is CASTATDTQYF. The CDR3 DNA reads as TGTGCCAGCACGGCCACAGATACGCAGTATTTT.

The V call is TRBV7-2, the J call TRBJ2-7; TRBD1 agrees at 7 bases. Looked up from germline, CDR1 is SGHTA and CDR2 is FQGNSA. V lost 1 base, J lost 2 bases, and 11 bases stayed unmatched. This CDR3 contains 17 residues. CDR3 loop: CASSLDRKGTATYEQYF. The CDR3 nucleotides are TGTGCCAGCAGCTTAGATCGGAAAGGGACAGCAACCTACGAGCAGTACTTC.

The chain uses TRBV14 and TRBJ2-7, with D perhaps assigned TRBD1 or TRBD2 (6 bases each). The ends were cut back, 5 bases at V and 3 bases at J, with 17 bases in the middle. This CDR3 contains 15 residues. Germline-derived CDR1 and CDR2 are SGHDN and FVKESK. The DNA of the CDR3 is TGTGCCAGCAGCTTAAGCCCCAGGGGACTCTACGAGCAGTACTTC. Its protein is CASSLSPRGLYEQYF. The entire variable domain, with the rest obtained from reference TRBV14 and TRBJ2-7, is as follows: EAGVTQFPSHSVIEKGQTVTLRCDPISGHDNLYWYRRVMGKEIKFLLHFVKESKQDESGMPNNRFLAERTGGTYSTLKVQPAELEDSGVYFCASSLSPRGLYEQYFGPGTRLTVT.

This clonotype came up a few times. The J gene is TRBJ2-6, the V gene TRBV18; TRBD1 matches 9 bases. The V gene's germline CDR1 is KGHSH and CDR2 LQKENI. This CDR3 is 19 amino acids long. The V and J ends lost 5 bases and 0 bases, in that order; junction bases with no gene match: 11. CDR3 in amino acids: CASSSIPGQGLSGANVLTF. CDR3 coding DNA: TGTGCCAGCTCATCTATTCCGGGACAGGGCCTCTCTGGGGCCAACGTCCTGACTTTC.

The chain joins TRBV6-5 to TRBJ2-5; weak D call: TRBD2 (5 bases). The CDR3 covers 16 residues. Germline V CDR1 and CDR2: MNHEY, SVGAGI. The V and J ends lost 0 bases and 1 base respectively, with 12 bases between them. Here the CDR3 reads CASSYSSGSGQETQYF. The CDR3 DNA follows: TGTGCCAGCAGTTACTCGAGTGGGAGCGGCCAAGAGACCCAGTACTTC.

The CDR3 region has the DNA TGTGCCAGGATCCGGGTAGGGCAGGGGAAAGTTGGAGAAGAGACCCAGTACTTC. Translated, it gives CARIRVGQGKVGEETQYF. V and J are TRBV6-1 and TRBJ2-5, with D possibly matching TRBD1 (6 bases). Germline CDR1 is MNHNS and CDR2 is SASEGT. The CDR3 has 18 amino acids. V was pared by 9 bases and J by 3 bases, with 29 bases between.

The chain joins TRBV5-1 to TRBJ2-5; a possible D gene is TRBD1 (6 bases). Trimming cost V 1 base and J 5 bases, with 12 bases left between them. Germline-derived CDR1 and CDR2 are SGHRS and YFSETQ. CDR3 length equals 14 residues. This chain's CDR3 is CASSLRQGTETQYF. Here the CDR3 DNA reads TGCGCCAGCAGCTTGAGGCAGGGGACGGAGACCCAGTACTTC.

The genes are TRBV29-1 and TRBJ2-5; D is unresolved. Germline V gene lookup returns CDR1 SQVTM and CDR2 ANQGSEA. The ends were cut back, 1 base at V and 2 bases at J, with 11 bases in the middle. This CDR3 region has 14 residues. CDR3 region: CSVEGAEPQETQYF. The CDR3 DNA reads as TGCAGCGTTGAAGGGGCGGAACCTCAAGAGACCCAGTACTTC. The full variable domain, rest sourced from reference TRBV29-1 and TRBJ2-5, is SAVISQKPSRDICQRGTSLTIQCQVDSQVTMMFWYRQQPGQSLTLIATANQGSEATYESGFVIDKFPISRPNLTFSTLTVSNMSPEDSSIYLCSVEGAEPQETQYFGPGTRLLVL.